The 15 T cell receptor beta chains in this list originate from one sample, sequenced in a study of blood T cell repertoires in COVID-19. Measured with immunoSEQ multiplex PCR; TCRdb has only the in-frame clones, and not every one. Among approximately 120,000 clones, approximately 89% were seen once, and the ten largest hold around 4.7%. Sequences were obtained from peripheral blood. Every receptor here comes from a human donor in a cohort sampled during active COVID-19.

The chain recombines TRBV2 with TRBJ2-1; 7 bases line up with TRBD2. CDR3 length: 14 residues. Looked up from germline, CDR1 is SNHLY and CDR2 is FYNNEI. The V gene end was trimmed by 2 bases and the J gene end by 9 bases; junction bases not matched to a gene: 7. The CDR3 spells CASSENGGRSEQFF. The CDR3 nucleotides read TGTGCCAGCAGTGAAAACGGGGGGAGGAGTGAGCAGTTCTTC.

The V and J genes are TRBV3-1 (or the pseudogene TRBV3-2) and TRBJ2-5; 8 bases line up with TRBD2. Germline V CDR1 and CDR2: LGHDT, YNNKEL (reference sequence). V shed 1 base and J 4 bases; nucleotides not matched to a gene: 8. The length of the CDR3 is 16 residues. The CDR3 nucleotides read TGTGCCAGCAGCCAAGCGGCGGGGGGAGGGATAGAGACCCAGTACTTC. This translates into CASSQAAGGGIETQYF.

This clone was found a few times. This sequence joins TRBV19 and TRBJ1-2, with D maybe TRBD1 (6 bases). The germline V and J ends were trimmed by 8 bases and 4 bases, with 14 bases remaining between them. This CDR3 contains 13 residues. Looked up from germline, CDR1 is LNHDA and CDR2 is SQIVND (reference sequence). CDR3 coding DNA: TGTGCCAGTGGGCCGGGGGGCGCCTATGGCTACACCTTC. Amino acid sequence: CASGPGGAYGYTF.

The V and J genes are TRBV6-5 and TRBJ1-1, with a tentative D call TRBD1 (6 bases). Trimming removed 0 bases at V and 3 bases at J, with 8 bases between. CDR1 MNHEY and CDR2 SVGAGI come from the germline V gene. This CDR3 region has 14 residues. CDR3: CASSYSGAYTEAFF. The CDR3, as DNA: TGTGCCAGCAGTTACTCGGGGGCTTACACTGAAGCTTTCTTT.

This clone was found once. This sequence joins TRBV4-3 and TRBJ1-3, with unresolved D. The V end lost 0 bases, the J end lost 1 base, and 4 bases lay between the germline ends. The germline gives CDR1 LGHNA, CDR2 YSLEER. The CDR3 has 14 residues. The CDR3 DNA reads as TGCGCCAGCAGCCAAGACTCGTCTGGAAACACCATATATTTT. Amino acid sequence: CASSQDSSGNTIYF.

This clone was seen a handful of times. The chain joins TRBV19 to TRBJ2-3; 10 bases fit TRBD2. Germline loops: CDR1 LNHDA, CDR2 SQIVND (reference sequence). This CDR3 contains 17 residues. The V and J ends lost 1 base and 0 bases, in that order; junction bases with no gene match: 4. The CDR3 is CASSIGLAGLSTDTQYF. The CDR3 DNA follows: TGTGCCAGTAGTATAGGACTAGCGGGTTTGAGCACAGATACGCAGTATTTT. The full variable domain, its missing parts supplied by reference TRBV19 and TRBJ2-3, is DGGITQSPKYLFRKEGQNVTLSCEQNLNHDAMYWYRQDPGQGLRLIYYSQIVNDFQKGDIAEGYSVSREKKESFPLTVTSAQKNPTAFYLCASSIGLAGLSTDTQYFGPGTRLTVL.

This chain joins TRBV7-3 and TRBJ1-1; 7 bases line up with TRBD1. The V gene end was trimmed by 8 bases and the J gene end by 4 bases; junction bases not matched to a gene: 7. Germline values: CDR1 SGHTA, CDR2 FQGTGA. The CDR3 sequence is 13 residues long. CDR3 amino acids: CASLTYRGTEAFF. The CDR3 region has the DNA TGTGCCAGCTTGACCTACAGGGGCACTGAAGCTTTCTTT.

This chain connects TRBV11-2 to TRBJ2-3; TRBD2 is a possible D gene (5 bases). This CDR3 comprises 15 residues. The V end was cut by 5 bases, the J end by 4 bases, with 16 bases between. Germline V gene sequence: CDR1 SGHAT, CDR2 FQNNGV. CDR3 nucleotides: TGTGCCAGCAGCCCCGGATTAGCGAGCGCAGATACGCAGTATTTT. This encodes CASSPGLASADTQYF. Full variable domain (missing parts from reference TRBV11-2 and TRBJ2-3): EAGVAQSPRYKIIEKRQSVAFWCNPISGHATLYWYQQILGQGPKLLIQFQNNGVVDDSQLPKDRFSAERLKGVDSTLKIQPAKLEDSAVYLCASSPGLASADTQYFGPGTRLTVL.

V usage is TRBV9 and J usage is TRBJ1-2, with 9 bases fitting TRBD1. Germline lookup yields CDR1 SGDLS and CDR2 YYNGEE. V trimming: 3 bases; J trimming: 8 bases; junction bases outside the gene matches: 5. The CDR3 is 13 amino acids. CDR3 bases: TGTGCCAGCAGCGATTGGACAGGGGCAGGCTACACCTTC. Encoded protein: CASSDWTGAGYTF.

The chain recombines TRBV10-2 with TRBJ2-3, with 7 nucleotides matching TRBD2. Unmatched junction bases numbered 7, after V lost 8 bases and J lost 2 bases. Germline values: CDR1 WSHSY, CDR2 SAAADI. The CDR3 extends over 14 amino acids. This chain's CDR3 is CASGASGHTDTQYF. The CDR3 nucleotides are TGCGCCAGCGGGGCTAGCGGTCACACAGATACGCAGTATTTT.

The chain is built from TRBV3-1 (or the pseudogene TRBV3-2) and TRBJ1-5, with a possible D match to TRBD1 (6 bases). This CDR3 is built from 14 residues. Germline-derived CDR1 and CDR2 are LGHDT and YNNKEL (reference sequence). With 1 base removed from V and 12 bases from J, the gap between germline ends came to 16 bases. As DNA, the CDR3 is TGTGCCAGCAGCCAAGTCCCGGGACAAGGGGACCAGCATTTT. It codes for CASSQVPGQGDQHF.

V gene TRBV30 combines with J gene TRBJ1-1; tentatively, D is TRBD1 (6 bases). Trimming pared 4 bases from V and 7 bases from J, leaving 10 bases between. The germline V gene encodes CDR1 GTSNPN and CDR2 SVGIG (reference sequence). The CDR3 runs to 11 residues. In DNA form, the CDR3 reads TGTGCCTGGAACGACAGGAATGAAGCTTTCTTT. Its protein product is CAWNDRNEAFF.

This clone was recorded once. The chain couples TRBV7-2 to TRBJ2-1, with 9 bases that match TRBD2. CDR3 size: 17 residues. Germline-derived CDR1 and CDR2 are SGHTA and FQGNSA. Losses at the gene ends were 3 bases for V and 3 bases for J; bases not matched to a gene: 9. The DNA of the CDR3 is TGTGCCAGCAGCTTGGCGGGGGGGTCAAATGTCTACAATGAGCAGTTCTTC. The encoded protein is CASSLAGGSNVYNEQFF.

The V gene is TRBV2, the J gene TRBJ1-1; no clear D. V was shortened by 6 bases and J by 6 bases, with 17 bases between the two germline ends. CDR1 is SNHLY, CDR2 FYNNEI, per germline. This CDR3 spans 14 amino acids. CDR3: CASSRASGRSEAFF. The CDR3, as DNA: TGTGCCAGCAGCCGGGCCTCGGGAAGGTCTGAAGCTTTCTTT.

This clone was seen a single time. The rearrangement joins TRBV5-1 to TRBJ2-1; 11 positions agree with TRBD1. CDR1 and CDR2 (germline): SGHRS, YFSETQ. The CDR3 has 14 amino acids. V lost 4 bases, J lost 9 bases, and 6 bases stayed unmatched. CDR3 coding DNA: TGCGCCAGCAGCCTCGGGACAGGGGGAGGTGAGCAGTTCTTC. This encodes CASSLGTGGGEQFF.